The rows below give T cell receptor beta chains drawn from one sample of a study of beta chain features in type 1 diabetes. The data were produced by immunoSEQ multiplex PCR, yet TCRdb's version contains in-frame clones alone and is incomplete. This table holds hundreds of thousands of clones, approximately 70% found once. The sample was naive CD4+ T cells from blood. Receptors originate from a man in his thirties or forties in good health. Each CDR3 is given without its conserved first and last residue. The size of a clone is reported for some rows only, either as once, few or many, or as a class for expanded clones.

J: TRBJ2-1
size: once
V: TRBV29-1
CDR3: SGTGTPSSYNEQF

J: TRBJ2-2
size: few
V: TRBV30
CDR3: AWSVDGGRTGELF

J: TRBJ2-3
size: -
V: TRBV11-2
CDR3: ASGLTAGTDTQY

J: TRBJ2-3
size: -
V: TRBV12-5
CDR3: ASGFPFSGGYTDTQY

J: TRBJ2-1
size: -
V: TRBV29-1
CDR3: SVLLAGPTFYNEQF

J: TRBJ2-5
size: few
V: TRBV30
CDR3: AWSPTGTAYQETQY

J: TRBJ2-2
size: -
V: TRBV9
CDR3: ASSTDSFAGELF

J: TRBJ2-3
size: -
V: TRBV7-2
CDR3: ASAQPAADTQY

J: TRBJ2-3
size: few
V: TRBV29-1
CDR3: SVIVAGGPGGDTQY

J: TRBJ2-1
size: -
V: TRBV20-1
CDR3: SASSGGEQF

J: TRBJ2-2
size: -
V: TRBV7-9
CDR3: ASSFDRNTGELF

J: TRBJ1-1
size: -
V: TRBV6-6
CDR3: ASSYAWEAF

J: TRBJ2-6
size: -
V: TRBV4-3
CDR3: ASSQRIAGGNSGANVLT

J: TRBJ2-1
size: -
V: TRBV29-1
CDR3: SVGTSGRVLGEQF

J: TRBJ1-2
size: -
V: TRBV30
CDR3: AFAQGPLYGYT

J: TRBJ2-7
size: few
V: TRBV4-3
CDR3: ASSQQGQGRYEQY

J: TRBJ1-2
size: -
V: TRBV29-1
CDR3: SVEGTGYT

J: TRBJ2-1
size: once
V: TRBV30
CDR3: AWGTSGRAPFSQQF

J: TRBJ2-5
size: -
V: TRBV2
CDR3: ASSLDRVQETQY

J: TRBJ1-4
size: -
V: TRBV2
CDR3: ASTPRDEKLF

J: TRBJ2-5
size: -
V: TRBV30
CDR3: AWSVGQKQTQY

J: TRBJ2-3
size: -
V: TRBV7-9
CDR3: ASSLGEQ

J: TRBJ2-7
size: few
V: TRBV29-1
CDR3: SVEVRYTYEQY

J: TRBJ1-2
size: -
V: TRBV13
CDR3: ASSWTGGGYT

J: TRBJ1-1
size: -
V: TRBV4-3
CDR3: ASSQDLRGLGEAF

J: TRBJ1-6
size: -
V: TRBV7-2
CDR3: ASSLHRQPEYSPLH

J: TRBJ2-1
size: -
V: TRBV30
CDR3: ALTRQGGLAGLNEQF

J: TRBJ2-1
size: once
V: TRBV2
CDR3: ASRRLAGGSNEQF

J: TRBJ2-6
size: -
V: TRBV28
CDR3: ASSLSWYGANVLT

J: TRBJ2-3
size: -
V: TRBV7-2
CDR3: ASSLQGTDTQY

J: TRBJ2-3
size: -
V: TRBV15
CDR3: ATSTTIQSRTDTQY

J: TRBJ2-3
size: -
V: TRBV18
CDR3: ASSSQGVVTDTQY

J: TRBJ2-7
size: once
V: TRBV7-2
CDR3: ASSLGAYEQY

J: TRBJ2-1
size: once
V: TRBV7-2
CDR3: ASSWTVASGNNEQF

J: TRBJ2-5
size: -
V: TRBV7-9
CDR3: ASSLVSSQWTQY